This T cell receptor (beta chain) came from a study of patients and donors after allogeneic stem cell transplantation. TCRdb passed the RT-PCR reads through MiXCR, listing each CDR3 protein once. The sample lists about 230,000 distinct CDR3 sequences, roughly 15% occurring once. Source material: blood, either unsorted or a sorted T cell fraction (not recorded which). The clonotype originates from a human donor who was either an allogeneic HSCT recipient or a stem cell or donor lymphocyte infusion donor (not recorded which). It is not recorded whose cells these are; they may come from a transplant donor.

The CDR3 is CATSDAVQGGQPQHF. The CDR3 DNA is TGTGCCACCAGTGATGCCGTTCAGGGTGGTCAGCCCCAGCATTTT. The V gene is TRBV24-1, the J gene TRBJ1-5, with D tentatively TRBD1 (5 bases). Deletions cut 3 bases from V and 6 bases from J, with 14 bases between. The CDR3 is 15 amino acids. Germline CDR1 reads KGHDR; CDR2 reads SFDVKD.